The T cell receptor beta chain described here comes from a study of regulatory T cells in long-lasting Graves disease. There are many counts of this clonotype. Time point specified: newly diagnosed GD, antithyroid drugs for less than 3 months. The TCR library was made from RNA extracted from PBMCs. Construction of the TCR beta libraries employed iRepertoire HTBI primers in conjunction with Arm-PCR of CDR3 regions. MiXCR, run by TCRdb on the multiplex PCR reads, gives a single entry per CDR3 protein. The repertoire has 200,000 to 250,000 distinct CDR3 sequences, 15% to 20% of them found once; the top ten carry 10% to 15%. This sample was shared with a second study, whose subject was T cells in Graves' hyperthyroidism and ophthalmopathy.

The starting material was peripheral blood mononuclear cells (PBMCs), obtained at new diagnosis, from a patient treated with antithyroid drugs. The receptor was derived from a woman younger than 45 with Graves disease.

CDR3 nucleotides: TGTGCCAGTAGTATGGCGCGCGGGGGGTTACGAGGCTACACCTTC. Its translation is CASSMARGGLRGYTF. This chain uses TRBV19 with TRBJ1-2, with a tentative D call TRBD1 (5 bases). Germline V gene lookup returns CDR1 LNHDA and CDR2 SQIVND (reference sequence). This CDR3 is built from 15 residues. Trimming cost V 3 bases and J 8 bases, with 19 bases left between them.